Presented here are 28 T cell receptor beta chains from one specimen sequenced in a study of cytomegalovirus exposure and HLA in healthy donors. The PCR had 60 Vbeta and 13 Jbeta primers. Only in-frame clones appear in the TCRdb table, and some are missing; sequencing was by immunoSEQ multiplex PCR. This table holds 130,000 to 150,000 clones, over 75% found once. Sequenced input: PBMCs. The receptors derive from a man younger than 40 in good health and CMV-seronegative.

This chain joins TRBV28 and TRBJ2-3; no reliable D call. Germline-derived CDR1 and CDR2 are MDHEN and SYDVKM. This CDR3 contains 11 residues. V lost 8 bases to trimming and J lost 5 bases, with 8 bases between them. The CDR3 DNA follows: TGTGCCAGCTCCTTCCGAGATACGCAGTATTTT. Translation: CASSFRDTQYF.

The chain recombines TRBV5-1 with TRBJ1-2; D gene uncertain. The CDR3 has 13 amino acids. Germline assignment: CDR1 SGHRS and CDR2 YFSETQ. V was clipped by 4 bases and J by 3 bases, with 10 bases between them. CDR3 coding DNA: TGCGCCAGCAGCGCGGACGGGGACTATGGCTACACCTTC. Protein: CASSADGDYGYTF.

J is TRBJ1-4 and V is TRBV19; D remains unclear. CDR3 length: 15 amino acids. V lost 3 bases, J lost 0 bases, and 8 bases lay in between. Germline V gene data show CDR1 as LNHDA and CDR2 as SQIVND (reference sequence). CDR3 nucleotide sequence: TGTGCCAGTAGTATCTCGAGTGCAACTAATGAAAAACTGTTTTTT. As protein: CASSISSATNEKLFF. The variable domain in full, with the rest retrieved from reference TRBV19 and TRBJ1-4, is DGGITQSPKYLFRKEGQNVTLSCEQNLNHDAMYWYRQDPGQGLRLIYYSQIVNDFQKGDIAEGYSVSREKKESFPLTVTSAQKNPTAFYLCASSISSATNEKLFFGSGTQLSVL.

CDR3 DNA sequence: TGCGCCAGCAGCCAAGTCGGATCTGGGGGGGGCGGGGAGCTGTTTTTT. This sequence encodes CASSQVGSGGGGELFF. This rearrangement joins TRBV4-1 to TRBJ2-2, with 7 bases identical to TRBD2. Germline V gene lookup returns CDR1 MGHRA and CDR2 YSYEKL. CDR3 length: 16 amino acids. J lost 7 bases, V lost 1 base, and 9 bases had no gene match.

This chain links TRBV5-1 with TRBJ1-4; D call uncertain. The CDR3 contains 12 residues. The germline V gene has CDR1 SGHRS and CDR2 YFSETQ. Trimming cost V 4 bases and J 1 base, with 2 bases left between them. The CDR3 DNA reads as TGCGCCAGCAGCCGAACTAATGAAAAACTGTTTTTT. Amino acids: CASSRTNEKLFF.

The CDR3 reads CASSPQDSFIYEQYF. As DNA, the CDR3 is TGTGCCAGCTCACCCCAGGACAGTTTTATCTACGAGCAGTACTTC. The rearrangement joins TRBV18 to TRBJ2-7, with a possible D match to TRBD1 (6 bases). CDR1 is KGHSH and CDR2 is LQKENI in the germline V gene. Trimming took 3 bases from V and 3 from J, leaving 15 bases between them. The CDR3 is 15 residues long.

The chain couples TRBV6-5 to TRBJ2-1; 8 bases align to TRBD1. Trimming removed 2 bases from V and 8 bases from J; junction bases left unmatched: 8. CDR1 and CDR2 from the germline V gene are MNHEY and SVGAGI. The CDR3 sequence is 15 residues long. The CDR3 spells CASSYGQGAGDEQFF. The CDR3 DNA reads TGTGCCAGCAGTTACGGTCAGGGGGCAGGGGATGAGCAGTTCTTC.

V gene TRBV2 combines with J gene TRBJ1-5; no clear D gene. CDR1 and CDR2 from the germline V gene are SNHLY and FYNNEI. The V gene lost 4 bases and the J gene lost 0 bases, with 7 bases spanning the gap. The CDR3 has 14 residues. The CDR3 region is CASSGLPSNQPQHF. In DNA, the CDR3 is TGTGCCAGCAGTGGTCTACCTAGCAATCAGCCCCAGCATTTT.

This chain connects TRBV13 to TRBJ2-3, with 8 bases identical to TRBD2. The V and J ends lost 1 base and 1 base, in that order; junction bases with no gene match: 4. Germline V gene sequence: CDR1 PRHDT, CDR2 FYEKMQ (reference sequence). The CDR3 sequence is 16 residues long. CDR3 coding DNA: TGTGCCAGCAGCTTAGACCGGGGGGGCGGCACAGATACGCAGTATTTT. Residues: CASSLDRGGGTDTQYF.

The V and J genes are TRBV5-6 and TRBJ1-4; D ambiguous. Per germline, CDR1 SGHDT and CDR2 YYEEEE. The CDR3 runs 15 residues. The germline V and J ends were trimmed by 2 bases and 11 bases, with 19 bases remaining between them. DNA of the CDR3: TGTGCCAGCAGCTTAAAAGGGAGTGGATCGGAGAAACTGTTTTTT. Translation: CASSLKGSGSEKLFF.

This chain connects TRBV29-1 to TRBJ1-3; no firm D call. The CDR3 is 13 amino acids. Trimming left V 1 base short and J 2 bases short, with 6 bases between. The germline CDR1 and CDR2 sequences are SQVTM and ANQGSEA. The CDR3 DNA follows: TGCAGCGTTGAAGTGACACCTGGAAACACCATATATTTT. Residues: CSVEVTPGNTIYF. Full variable domain (missing parts from reference TRBV29-1 and TRBJ1-3): SAVISQKPSRDICQRGTSLTIQCQVDSQVTMMFWYRQQPGQSLTLIATANQGSEATYESGFVIDKFPISRPNLTFSTLTVSNMSPEDSSIYLCSVEVTPGNTIYFGEGSWLTVV.

The gene calls are TRBV9 and TRBJ1-2; TRBD1 agrees at 7 bases. The CDR3 extends over 13 amino acids. Trimming at V came to 4 bases and at J to 4 bases, leaving 4 bases not matched to a gene. Germline V gene data show CDR1 as SGDLS and CDR2 as YYNGEE. CDR3 loop: CASSSTGRYGYTF. Here the CDR3 DNA reads TGTGCCAGCAGCTCGACAGGGCGCTATGGCTACACCTTC.

The V and J genes are TRBV2 and TRBJ2-7; TRBD2 aligns across 13 bases. The V gene's germline CDR1 is SNHLY and CDR2 FYNNEI. V gave up 3 bases and J gave up 6 bases; unmatched junction bases: 5. This CDR3 region has 15 residues. The CDR3 sequence: CASSDARLAGGEQYF. In DNA form, the CDR3 reads TGTGCCAGCAGTGATGCGCGACTAGCGGGGGGCGAGCAGTACTTC.

Only one count was recorded for this clone. J is TRBJ1-1 and V is TRBV28, with D hard to call. Deletions cut 7 bases from V and 1 base from J, with 10 bases between. CDR3 length: 13 amino acids. Germline CDR1 MDHEN, CDR2 SYDVKM. The CDR3 sequence: CASTLWRNTEAFF. The CDR3 DNA sequence: TGTGCCAGCACCTTGTGGAGGAACACTGAAGCTTTCTTT. The full variable domain, its missing parts supplied by reference TRBV28 and TRBJ1-1, is DVKVTQSSRYLVKRTGEKVFLECVQDMDHENMFWYRQDPGLGLRLIYFSYDVKMKEKGDIPEGYSVSREKKERFSLILESASTNQTSMYLCASTLWRNTEAFFGQGTRLTVV.

The chain has TRBV28 and TRBJ1-4, with D unresolved. The length of the CDR3 is 15 residues. Deletions cut 5 bases from V and 3 bases from J, with 13 bases between. CDR1 MDHEN and CDR2 SYDVKM come from the germline V gene. CDR3 DNA: TGTGCCAGCAGTACATACGCAGGATCTAATGAAAAACTGTTTTTT. Its translation is CASSTYAGSNEKLFF.

This chain connects TRBV4-1 to TRBJ1-2; D is unclear. Trimming left V 4 bases short and J 2 bases short, with 8 bases between. The CDR3 loop spans 13 amino acids. The V gene's germline CDR1 is MGHRA and CDR2 YSYEKL. The CDR3 spells CASSPTENYGYTF. The CDR3 region has the DNA TGCGCCAGCAGCCCGACGGAGAACTATGGCTACACCTTC.

DNA of the CDR3: TGTGCCAGCAGCTTAAATACTCTAGCGGGAGCCGGGGAGCTGTTTTTT. It codes for CASSLNTLAGAGELFF. V usage is TRBV7-2 and J usage is TRBJ2-2, with 10 bases matching TRBD2. The germline V gene has CDR1 SGHTA and CDR2 FQGNSA. This CDR3 is 16 amino acids long. V lost 2 bases to trimming and J lost 6 bases; unmatched junction nucleotides: 6.

This clone was seen more than once but under ten times. The chain carries TRBV6-5 and TRBJ1-1, with D possibly TRBD1 on 5 matching bases. The V end lost 0 bases, the J end lost 2 bases, and 13 bases lay between the germline ends. Germline V gene sequence: CDR1 MNHEY, CDR2 SVGAGI. CDR3 size: 16 residues. The CDR3 region is CASSYSIRGHNTEAFF. In DNA form, the CDR3 reads TGTGCCAGCAGTTACTCGATTAGGGGCCATAACACTGAAGCTTTCTTT.

The gene calls are TRBV15 and TRBJ2-5, with 11 positions matching TRBD1. This CDR3 contains 16 residues. Trimming at V came to 5 bases and at J to 5 bases, leaving 10 bases not matched to a gene. Germline V gene sequence: CDR1 LNHNV, CDR2 YYDKDF (reference sequence). The CDR3 nucleotides read TGTGCCACCAGCGCTCGAGCCAGGACAGGGGGCGAGACCCAGTACTTC. Protein: CATSARARTGGETQYF.

This sequence joins TRBV5-4 and TRBJ1-2; 11 nucleotides match TRBD1. This CDR3 spans 14 amino acids. Germline V gene data show CDR1 as SGHNT and CDR2 as YYREEE (reference sequence). Trimming took 4 bases from V and 7 from J; bases not matched to a gene: 6. This CDR3 reads CASSGTGQGVGYTF. The CDR3, as DNA: TGTGCCAGCAGCGGTACGGGACAGGGGGTTGGCTACACCTTC.

The chain recombines TRBV5-1 with TRBJ2-7; 7 bases fit TRBD1. The V gene end was trimmed by 2 bases and the J gene end by 3 bases; junction bases not matched to a gene: 5. The CDR3 is 14 amino acids. Germline CDR1 SGHRS, CDR2 YFSETQ. Here the CDR3 reads CASSFLDRSYEQYF. In DNA, the CDR3 is TGCGCCAGCAGCTTCTTGGACAGGAGCTACGAGCAGTACTTC.

The chain has TRBV30 and TRBJ1-6; 11 bases match TRBD1. This CDR3 spans 15 amino acids. CDR1 GTSNPN and CDR2 SVGIG come from the germline V gene (reference sequence). V lost 3 bases to trimming and J lost 10 bases; unmatched junction nucleotides: 8. The CDR3 bases are TGTGCCTGGAGACGTGCCGGGACAGGGGGATCACCCCTCCACTTT. Amino acids: CAWRRAGTGGSPLHF.

The J gene is TRBJ2-3, the V gene TRBV6-5; 9 nucleotides line up with TRBD2. Germline trimming cut 5 bases from V and 4 bases from J; bases unmatched to any gene: 1. The CDR3 runs 13 residues. Germline loops: CDR1 MNHEY, CDR2 SVGAGI. The CDR3 reads CASSPSGADTQYF. The DNA for the CDR3 is TGTGCCAGCAGTCCTAGCGGGGCAGATACGCAGTATTTT.

This clone occurred once. V is TRBV7-8 and J is TRBJ2-7; no reliable D call. Germline CDR1 SGHVS, CDR2 FQNEAQ. The CDR3 extends over 13 amino acids. Trimming cost V 2 bases and J 3 bases, with 8 bases left between them. DNA of the CDR3: TGTGCCAGCAGCTTACAGGTGGGCTACGAGCAGTACTTC. This codes for CASSLQVGYEQYF.

The chain combines TRBV19 with TRBJ2-7; D is ambiguous. CDR1 and CDR2 (germline): LNHDA, SQIVND (reference sequence). The ends were cut back, 3 bases at V and 2 bases at J, with 8 bases in the middle. CDR3 length equals 13 residues. CDR3 residues: CASSMGKTYEQYF. CDR3 DNA: TGTGCCAGTAGTATGGGCAAGACCTACGAGCAGTACTTC.

A few counts support this clone. This rearrangement joins TRBV7-7 to TRBJ2-5; 7 bases map to TRBD2. The CDR3 has 15 amino acids. The trim removed 3 bases at V and 4 bases at J, leaving 8 bases unmatched. Germline CDR1 is SSHAT and CDR2 is FNYEAQ (reference sequence). In DNA, the CDR3 is TGTGCCAGCAGCTTGACGGGGGGTAATGGAGAGACCCAGTACTTC. This gives the protein CASSLTGGNGETQYF. Drawing the rest from reference TRBV7-7 and TRBJ2-5, the complete variable domain is GAGVSQSPRYKVTKRGQDVTLRCDPISSHATLYWYQQALGQGPEFLTYFNYEAQPDKSGLPSDRFSAERPEGSISTLTIQRTEQRDSAMYRCASSLTGGNGETQYFGPGTRLLVL.

This clone was picked up many times. As DNA, the CDR3 is TGTGCCAGCAGTACCGGGACAAAAAACTATGGCTACACCTTC. This gives the protein CASSTGTKNYGYTF. The rearrangement joins TRBV28 to TRBJ1-2, with D possibly matching TRBD1 (6 bases). This CDR3 is built from 14 residues. Per germline, CDR1 MDHEN and CDR2 SYDVKM. Trimming left V 5 bases short and J 2 bases short, with 12 bases between.

In this sample, this clone turned up once. The chain carries TRBV5-1 and TRBJ1-1; 7 bases are a match to TRBD1. There are 15 residues in the CDR3. The germline V gene has CDR1 SGHRS and CDR2 YFSETQ. The V gene end was trimmed by 4 bases and the J gene end by 2 bases; junction bases not matched to a gene: 8. The CDR3 DNA is TGCGCCAGCAGCCAAACGACAGGGATTAACACTGAAGCTTTCTTT. Translation: CASSQTTGINTEAFF.